This passage covers 17 T cell receptor beta chains from one sample sequenced in a study of post-analysis software for immune sequencing data. Study findings and constraints: Controls showed lower frequencies than patients for five TRBV segments, and TRBV5-6, TRBV5-1 and TRBV20-1 were among these.

Their antigens are not known. Prepared libraries of TCR beta cDNA carried unique molecular identifiers. TCRdb redid the calling of the PCR reads with MiXCR, one entry per CDR3 protein. The sample includes hundreds of thousands of distinct CDR3 sequences, approximately 53% of them seen just once. The specimen was blood. These TCRs come from a girl aged 10-17 years with multiple sclerosis.

This clonotype came up a few times. The gene calls are TRBV20-1 and TRBJ2-4, with TRBD1 identical over 7 bases. The last part of the DNA fits TRBJ2-7 better; the J call may be wrong. This CDR3 spans 14 amino acids. Germline V gene sequence: CDR1 DFQATT, CDR2 SNEGSKA (reference sequence). DNA of the CDR3: TGCAGTGCTAGGGACAACAGGGGTTTTTACGAGCAGTACTTC. Its translation is CSARDNRGFYEQYF.

The chain recombines TRBV11-2 with TRBJ2-1; the D is unclear. The CDR3 covers 18 residues. Trimming cost V 1 base and J 6 bases, with 22 bases left between them. The V gene's germline CDR1 is SGHAT and CDR2 FQNNGV. CDR3 region: CASSLVGPTGYVANEQFF. DNA for the CDR3: TGTGCCAGCAGCTTAGTTGGCCCGACGGGCTATGTCGCCAATGAGCAGTTCTTC.

This chain uses TRBV29-1 with TRBJ1-5, with 7 bases matching TRBD1. V dropped 5 bases and J dropped 5; count of bases not matched to a gene: 6. This CDR3 spans 13 amino acids. Germline V CDR1 and CDR2: SQVTM, ANQGSEA. In DNA form, the CDR3 reads TGCAGCGTTAAAACAGGGGCTGATCAGCCCCAGCATTTT. Protein: CSVKTGADQPQHF.

The chain combines TRBV30 with TRBJ2-4; 7 nucleotides line up with TRBD1. The last part of the DNA fits TRBJ2-7 better; the J call may be wrong. Germline-derived CDR1 and CDR2 are GTSNPN and SVGIG (reference sequence). This CDR3 has 12 residues. CDR3 in amino acids: CAWSHGQAEQYF. In nucleotides, the CDR3 is TGTGCCTGGAGCCATGGACAGGCCGAGCAGTACTTC.

This clonotype was seen a few times. This chain links TRBV12-3 or TRBV12-4 with TRBJ2-1; the D call may be TRBD1 or TRBD2 (9 bases each). V gave up 6 bases and J gave up 7 bases, with 28 bases separating them. The CDR3 totals 18 residues. The CDR3 here is CASRVPGQGQREANEQFF. CDR3 DNA: TGTGCCAGCAGGGTACCGGGACAGGGTCAGCGGGAGGCAAATGAGCAGTTCTTC.

This clonotype has just a few counts. The rearrangement links TRBV29-1 to TRBJ1-5; TRBD1 might be the D (5 bases). Germline V gene lookup returns CDR1 SQVTM and CDR2 ANQGSEA. V lost 6 bases and J lost 1, with 13 bases in between. The CDR3 covers 14 residues. The CDR3 DNA sequence: TGCAGCGTCCGGGGGGGGTCAAGCAATCAGCCCCAGCATTTT. It translates to CSVRGGSSNQPQHF.

This chain joins TRBV20-1 and TRBJ2-5; D remains unclear. This CDR3 contains 14 residues. From germline, CDR1 is DFQATT and CDR2 SNEGSKA (reference sequence). Trimming took 6 bases from V and 3 from J, leaving 17 bases between them. The CDR3 DNA follows: TGCAGTGCGGGGAAAGAACGTCCCAAAGAGACCCAGTACTTC. Translating it yields CSAGKERPKETQYF.

This clonotype was seen once. The CDR3, as DNA: TGCGCCAGCAACGATAACAGGGGGCAGGGGAACACTGAAGCTTTCTTT. Translated: CASNDNRGQGNTEAFF. V is TRBV4-1 and J is TRBJ1-1; 9 bases match TRBD1. Germline CDR1 MGHRA, CDR2 YSYEKL. The V gene end was trimmed by 7 bases and the J gene end by 1 base; junction bases not matched to a gene: 10. This CDR3 is built from 16 residues.

This clonotype was recorded a few times. CDR3 nucleotides: TGTGCCAGTAGTATATTCTCGACTAGCGAGAGCACAGATACGCAGTATTTT. It encodes CASSIFSTSESTDTQYF. This sequence joins TRBV19 and TRBJ2-3, with TRBD2 matching 8 bases. This CDR3 is 17 amino acids long. The germline CDR1 and CDR2 sequences are LNHDA and SQIVND (reference sequence). V lost 2 bases to trimming and J lost 0 bases; unmatched junction nucleotides: 7.

J is TRBJ2-5 and V is TRBV5-1; 10 bases map to TRBD2. V lost 1 base to trimming and J lost 4 bases; unmatched junction nucleotides: 4. Per germline, CDR1 SGHRS and CDR2 YFSETQ. The CDR3 runs to 15 residues. As DNA, the CDR3 is TGCGCCAGCAGCTTGAAGGCTAGCGGGGGAGAGACCCAGTACTTC. Protein sequence: CASSLKASGGETQYF.

This clonotype was seen only a few times. The rearrangement links TRBV7-6 to TRBJ2-3, with TRBD2 matching 11 bases. The V and J ends lost 0 bases and 7 bases, in that order; junction bases with no gene match: 9. The CDR3 has 17 amino acids. CDR1 is SGHVS and CDR2 is FNYEAQ in the germline V gene. The CDR3 bases are TGTGCCAGCAGCTTAGCCGTAGCGGGGGGGCCTTTGAATACGCAGTATTTT. Translation gives CASSLAVAGGPLNTQYF.

This clonotype was counted a few times. This chain links TRBV7-9 with TRBJ2-2; 7 positions match TRBD1. CDR3 length: 15 amino acids. The germline CDR1 and CDR2 sequences are SEHNR and FQNEAQ (reference sequence). With 4 bases clipped from V and 4 bases from J, the junction kept 6 bases outside the gene matches. As DNA, the CDR3 is TGTGCCAGCAGCTACCTGACAGGGAGCACCGGGGAGCTGTTTTTT. As protein: CASSYLTGSTGELFF.

The rearrangement links TRBV12-3 or TRBV12-4 to TRBJ2-3; D not certain. The CDR3 consists of 12 residues. Trimming cost V 7 bases and J 2 bases, with 7 bases left between them. CDR3: CASTPFTDTQYF. The CDR3, as DNA: TGTGCCAGCACCCCCTTCACAGATACGCAGTATTTT.

This clonotype was picked up a small number of times. The chain has TRBV5-1 and TRBJ2-1; 13 nucleotides match TRBD2. The CDR3 contains 17 residues. V shed 4 bases, J shed 8 bases, and the junction held 12 bases outside the gene matches. The V gene's germline CDR1 is SGHRS and CDR2 YFSETQ. DNA for the CDR3: TGCGCCAGCAGCATAGGACTAGCGGGAGCTGGAGGGGATGAGCAGTTCTTC. This codes for CASSIGLAGAGGDEQFF.

In DNA form, the CDR3 reads TGTGCCATCGAGGCGACAGGGGGCGTCAACAATGAGCAGTTCTTC. Residues: CAIEATGGVNNEQFF. This sequence joins TRBV10-3 and TRBJ2-1; 10 positions match TRBD1. The CDR3 covers 15 residues. Germline CDR1 and CDR2: ENHRY and SYGVKD. V was clipped by 8 bases and J by 5 bases; unmatched bases: 9.

The V and J genes are TRBV21-1 and TRBJ1-2; the DNA was not compared with TRBD1, the D call given in the table. TRBV21-1 is assigned pseudogene status. This CDR3 spans 15 amino acids. This CDR3 is CASSKEIPGGYGYTF. In DNA form, the CDR3 reads TGTGCCAGCAGCAAAGAGATACCAGGGGGCTATGGCTACACCTTC.

V usage is TRBV29-1 and J usage is TRBJ1-1; 8 nucleotides line up with TRBD1. V was pared by 7 bases and J by 0 bases, with 4 bases of the junction left unmatched. The CDR3 runs 13 residues. Germline lookup yields CDR1 SQVTM and CDR2 ANQGSEA. CDR3 in amino acids: CSGWTGMNTEAFF. The CDR3 nucleotides are TGCAGCGGCTGGACAGGGATGAACACTGAAGCTTTCTTT.